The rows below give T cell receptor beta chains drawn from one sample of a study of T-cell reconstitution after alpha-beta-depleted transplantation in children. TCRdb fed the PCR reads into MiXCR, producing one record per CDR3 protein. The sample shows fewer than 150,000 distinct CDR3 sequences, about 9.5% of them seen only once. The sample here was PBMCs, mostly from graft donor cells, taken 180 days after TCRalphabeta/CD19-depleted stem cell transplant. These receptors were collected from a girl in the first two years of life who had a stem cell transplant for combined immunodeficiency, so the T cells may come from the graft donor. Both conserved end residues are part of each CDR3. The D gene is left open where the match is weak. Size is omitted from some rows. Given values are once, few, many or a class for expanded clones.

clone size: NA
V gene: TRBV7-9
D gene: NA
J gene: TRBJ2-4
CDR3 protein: CASSSPPGRYKNIQYF
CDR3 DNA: TGTGCCAGCAGCTCCCCTCCGGGCAGATACAAAAACATTCAGTACTTC

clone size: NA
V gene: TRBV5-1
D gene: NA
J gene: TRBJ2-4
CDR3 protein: CASSQEVGDIQYF
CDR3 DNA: TGCGCCAGCAGTCAGGAGGTGGGCGACATTCAGTACTTC

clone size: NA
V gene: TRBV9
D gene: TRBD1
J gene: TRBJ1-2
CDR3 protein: CASSPRDRFYGYTF
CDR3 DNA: TGTGCCAGCAGCCCTCGGGACAGATTCTATGGCTACACCTTC

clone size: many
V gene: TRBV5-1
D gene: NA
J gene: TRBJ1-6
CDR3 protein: CASSLTGARTSPLHF
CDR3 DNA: TGCGCCAGCAGCCTTACCGGAGCGAGGACTTCACCCCTCCACTTT

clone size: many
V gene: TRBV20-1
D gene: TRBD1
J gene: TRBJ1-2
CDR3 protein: CSARRTGVEGYTF
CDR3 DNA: TGCAGTGCTAGGCGGACAGGGGTAGAGGGCTACACCTTC

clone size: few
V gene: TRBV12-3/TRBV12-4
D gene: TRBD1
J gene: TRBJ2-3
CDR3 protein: CASSGTGHTDTQYF
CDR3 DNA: TGTGCCAGCAGTGGGACAGGGCACACAGATACGCAGTATTTT

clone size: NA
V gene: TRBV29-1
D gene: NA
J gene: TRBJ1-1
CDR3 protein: CSVGYRARTHTEAFF
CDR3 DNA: TGCAGCGTTGGATACAGGGCAAGGACTCATACTGAAGCTTTCTTT

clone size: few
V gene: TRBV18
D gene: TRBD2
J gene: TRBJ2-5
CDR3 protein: CASSPRLAGAETQYF
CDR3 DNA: TGTGCCAGCTCTCCTCGACTAGCGGGAGCAGAGACCCAGTACTTC

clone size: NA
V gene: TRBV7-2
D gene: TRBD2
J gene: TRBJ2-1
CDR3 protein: CASSLAAPSGSGWYGQFF
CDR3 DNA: TGTGCCAGCAGCTTAGCGGCTCCTAGCGGGAGTGGGTGGTATGGGCAGTTCTTC

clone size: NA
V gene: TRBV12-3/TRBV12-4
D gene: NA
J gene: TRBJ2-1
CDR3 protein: CASSLGVLEQFF
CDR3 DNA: TGTGCCAGCAGTTTAGGGGTCCTAGAGCAGTTCTTC

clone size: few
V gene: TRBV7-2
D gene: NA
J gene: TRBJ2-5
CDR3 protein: CASSSQSDIQETQYF
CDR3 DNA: TGTGCCAGCAGCTCCCAGTCGGATATCCAAGAGACCCAGTACTTC

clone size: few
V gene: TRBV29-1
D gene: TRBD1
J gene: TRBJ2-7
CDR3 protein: CSVWDRAYEQYF
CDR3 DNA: TGCAGCGTGTGGGACAGAGCCTACGAGCAGTACTTC

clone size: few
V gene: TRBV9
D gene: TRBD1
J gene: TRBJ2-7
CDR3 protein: CASSVGGQGGSYEQYF
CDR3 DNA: TGTGCCAGCAGCGTAGGGGGACAGGGAGGATCCTACGAGCAGTACTTC

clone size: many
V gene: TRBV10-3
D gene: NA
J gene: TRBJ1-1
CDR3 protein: CAISSHGGENTEAFF
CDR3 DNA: TGTGCCATCAGTTCCCATGGAGGGGAGAACACTGAAGCTTTCTTT

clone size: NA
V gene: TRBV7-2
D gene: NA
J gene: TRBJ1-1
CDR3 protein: CASSSALKNGNTEAFF
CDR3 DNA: TGTGCCAGCAGCTCCGCCCTTAAAAATGGGAACACTGAAGCTTTCTTT

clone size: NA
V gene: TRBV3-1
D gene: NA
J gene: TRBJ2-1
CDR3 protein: CASSQVSLRLRPGGGAYNEQFF
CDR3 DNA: TGTGCCAGCAGCCAAGTCTCCCTCCGACTCAGGCCCGGAGGGGGCGCCTACAATGAGCAGTTCTTC

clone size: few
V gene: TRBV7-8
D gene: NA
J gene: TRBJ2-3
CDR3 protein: CASSPRDPFTDTQYF
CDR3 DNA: TGTGCCAGCAGCCCCCGGGACCCGTTCACAGATACGCAGTATTTT

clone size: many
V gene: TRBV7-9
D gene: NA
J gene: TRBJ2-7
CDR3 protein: CASSLPEGEQYF
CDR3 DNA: TGTGCCAGCAGCCTACCGGAAGGCGAGCAGTACTTC

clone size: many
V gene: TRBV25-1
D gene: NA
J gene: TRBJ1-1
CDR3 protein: CASSGATMNTEAFF
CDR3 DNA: TGTGCCAGCAGTGGGGCGACCATGAACACTGAAGCTTTCTTT

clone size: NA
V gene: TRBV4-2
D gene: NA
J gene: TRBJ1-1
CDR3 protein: CASSPRSGATRTENTEAFF
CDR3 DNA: TGTGCCAGCAGTCCTCGCTCGGGAGCTACTCGGACCGAGAACACTGAAGCTTTCTTT

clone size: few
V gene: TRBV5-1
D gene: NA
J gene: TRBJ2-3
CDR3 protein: CASSLRSGPSDTQYF
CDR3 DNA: TGCGCCAGCAGCTTGAGGTCAGGGCCCAGCGATACGCAGTATTTT

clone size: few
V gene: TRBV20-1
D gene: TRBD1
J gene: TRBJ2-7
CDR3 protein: CSARELQGGKGPSYF
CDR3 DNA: TGCAGTGCTAGAGAGCTACAGGGGGGAAAGGGGCCCAGCTACTTC

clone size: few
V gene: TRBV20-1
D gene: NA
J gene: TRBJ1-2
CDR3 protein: CSAYRDNYGYTF
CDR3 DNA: TGCAGTGCTTACCGAGATAACTATGGCTACACCTTC

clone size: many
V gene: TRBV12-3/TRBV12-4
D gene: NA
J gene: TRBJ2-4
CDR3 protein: CASSLLTGFGNIQYF
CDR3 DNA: TGTGCCAGCAGCCTACTCACAGGGTTCGGAAACATTCAGTACTTC

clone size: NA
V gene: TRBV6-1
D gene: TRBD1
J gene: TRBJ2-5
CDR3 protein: CASSRDRYETQYF
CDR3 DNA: TGTGCCAGCAGCCGGGACAGATATGAGACCCAGTACTTC

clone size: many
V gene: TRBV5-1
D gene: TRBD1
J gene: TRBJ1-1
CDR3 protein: CASSLAGQGAMNTEAFF
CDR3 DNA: TGCGCCAGCAGCTTGGCGGGACAGGGAGCCATGAACACTGAAGCTTTCTTT

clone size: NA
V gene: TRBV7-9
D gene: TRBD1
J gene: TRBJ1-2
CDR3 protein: CASSVRDRVDGYTF
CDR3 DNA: TGTGCCAGCAGCGTCCGGGACAGGGTTGATGGCTACACCTTC

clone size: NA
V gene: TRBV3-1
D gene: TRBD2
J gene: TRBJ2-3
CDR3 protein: CASSQGDSGGSTDTQYF
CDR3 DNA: TGTGCCAGCAGCCAAGGAGATAGCGGGGGTAGCACAGATACGCAGTATTTT

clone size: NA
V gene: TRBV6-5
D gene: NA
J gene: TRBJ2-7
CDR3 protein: CATSWAYEQYF
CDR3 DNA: TGTGCCACCTCGTGGGCCTACGAGCAGTACTTC

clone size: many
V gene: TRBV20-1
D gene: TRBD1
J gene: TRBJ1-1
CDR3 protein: CSARDPRGQPEAFF
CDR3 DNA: TGCAGTGCTAGAGATCCCCGGGGACAGCCTGAAGCTTTCTTT

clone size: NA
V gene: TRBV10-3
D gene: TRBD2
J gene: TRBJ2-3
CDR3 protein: CAIRPGTSGDTDTQYF
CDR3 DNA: TGTGCCATCAGACCCGGGACTAGCGGGGACACAGATACGCAGTATTTT

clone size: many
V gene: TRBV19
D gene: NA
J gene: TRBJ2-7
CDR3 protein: CASSLTASYEQYF
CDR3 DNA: TGTGCCAGTAGCCTGACAGCATCCTACGAGCAGTACTTC

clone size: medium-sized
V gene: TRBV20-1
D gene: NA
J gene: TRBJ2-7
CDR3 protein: CSAGDTPYEQYF
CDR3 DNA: TGCAGTGCTGGTGACACTCCCTACGAGCAGTACTTC

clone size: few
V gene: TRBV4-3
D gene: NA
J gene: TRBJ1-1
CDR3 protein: CASSQDGGTEAFF
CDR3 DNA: TGCGCCAGCAGCCAAGATGGGGGAACTGAAGCTTTCTTT

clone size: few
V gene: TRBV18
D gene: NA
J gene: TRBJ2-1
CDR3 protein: CASSPSFYNEQFF
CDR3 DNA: TGTGCCAGCTCACCAAGCTTCTACAATGAGCAGTTCTTC

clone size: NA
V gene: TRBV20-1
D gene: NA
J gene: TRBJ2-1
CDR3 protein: CSAKHRESNEQFF
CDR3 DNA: TGCAGTGCTAAACACAGGGAGAGTAATGAGCAGTTCTTC

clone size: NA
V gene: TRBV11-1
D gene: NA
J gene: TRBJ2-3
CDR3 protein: CASSFRPSGSTDTQYF
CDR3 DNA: TGTGCCAGCAGCTTCCGCCCCTCAGGAAGCACAGATACGCAGTATTTT

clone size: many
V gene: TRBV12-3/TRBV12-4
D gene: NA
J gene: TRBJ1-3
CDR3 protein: CASSLKKGVAGNTIYF
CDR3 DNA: TGTGCCAGCAGTTTGAAGAAAGGGGTTGCTGGAAACACCATATATTTT

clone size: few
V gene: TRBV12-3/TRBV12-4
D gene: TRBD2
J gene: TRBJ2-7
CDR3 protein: CASTPLAGAGEQYF
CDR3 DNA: TGTGCCAGCACCCCACTAGCGGGAGCAGGCGAGCAGTACTTC

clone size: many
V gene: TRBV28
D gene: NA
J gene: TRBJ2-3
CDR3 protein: CASSLLRGTDTQYF
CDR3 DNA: TGTGCCAGCAGTTTACTTAGGGGCACAGATACGCAGTATTTT

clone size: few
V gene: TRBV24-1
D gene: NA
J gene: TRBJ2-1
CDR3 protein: CATSDLGVQGNEQFF
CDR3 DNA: TGTGCCACCAGTGACCTTGGGGTCCAAGGAAATGAGCAGTTCTTC

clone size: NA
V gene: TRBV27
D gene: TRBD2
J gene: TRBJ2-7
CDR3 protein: CASSLSRYVLAGVDEQYF
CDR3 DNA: TGTGCCAGCAGTTTATCGAGATATGTTCTAGCGGGAGTGGACGAGCAGTACTTC

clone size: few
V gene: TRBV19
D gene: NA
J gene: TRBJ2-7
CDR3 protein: CASSIGPWTISSYEQYF
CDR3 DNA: TGTGCCAGTAGTATTGGGCCATGGACTATATCCTCCTACGAGCAGTACTTC

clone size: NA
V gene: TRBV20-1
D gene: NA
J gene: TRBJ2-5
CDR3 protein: CSASPLNQETQYF
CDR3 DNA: TGCAGTGCTAGCCCACTGAATCAAGAGACCCAGTACTTC

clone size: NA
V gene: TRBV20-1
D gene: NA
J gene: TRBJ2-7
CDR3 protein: CSARDLPMEYF
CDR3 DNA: TGCAGTGCTAGAGATCTCCCAATGGAGTACTTC

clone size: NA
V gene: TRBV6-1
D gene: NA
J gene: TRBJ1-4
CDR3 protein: CASSSAHTRSTNEKLFF
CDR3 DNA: TGTGCCAGCAGCTCCGCTCATACCAGGTCAACTAATGAAAAACTGTTTTTT

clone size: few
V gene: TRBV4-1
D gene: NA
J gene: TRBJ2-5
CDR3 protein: CASSQVPSRGRETQYF
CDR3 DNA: TGCGCCAGCAGCCAAGTGCCTAGCAGGGGACGGGAGACCCAGTACTTC

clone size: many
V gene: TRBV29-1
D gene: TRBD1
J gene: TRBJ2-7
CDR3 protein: CSVGPNRLTGGEQYF
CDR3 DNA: TGCAGCGTTGGCCCCAACCGGCTAACAGGGGGCGAGCAGTACTTC

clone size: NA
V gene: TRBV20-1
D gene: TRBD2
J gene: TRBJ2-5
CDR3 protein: CSARDWAWGSGNQETQYF
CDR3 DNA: TGCAGTGCTAGAGATTGGGCCTGGGGTAGCGGGAACCAAGAGACCCAGTACTTC

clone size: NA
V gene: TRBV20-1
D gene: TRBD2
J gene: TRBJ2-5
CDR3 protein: CSAREVAGGLQETQYF
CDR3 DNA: TGCAGTGCTAGAGAGGTAGCGGGAGGGCTACAAGAGACCCAGTACTTC

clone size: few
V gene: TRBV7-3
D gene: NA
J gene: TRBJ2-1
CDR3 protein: CASSFGVGSGTEDNEQFF
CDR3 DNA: TGTGCCAGCAGCTTTGGGGTTGGGAGTGGGACGGAAGACAATGAGCAGTTCTTC

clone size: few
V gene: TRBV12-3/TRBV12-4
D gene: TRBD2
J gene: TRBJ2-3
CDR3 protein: CASSLPGLAGTDTQYF
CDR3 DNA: TGTGCCAGCAGTTTACCCGGACTAGCGGGCACAGATACGCAGTATTTT

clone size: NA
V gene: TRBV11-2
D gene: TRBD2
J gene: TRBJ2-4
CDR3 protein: CASSFTSGTSGEAKNIQYF
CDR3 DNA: TGTGCCAGCAGCTTCACATCCGGGACTAGCGGGGAAGCCAAAAACATTCAGTACTTC